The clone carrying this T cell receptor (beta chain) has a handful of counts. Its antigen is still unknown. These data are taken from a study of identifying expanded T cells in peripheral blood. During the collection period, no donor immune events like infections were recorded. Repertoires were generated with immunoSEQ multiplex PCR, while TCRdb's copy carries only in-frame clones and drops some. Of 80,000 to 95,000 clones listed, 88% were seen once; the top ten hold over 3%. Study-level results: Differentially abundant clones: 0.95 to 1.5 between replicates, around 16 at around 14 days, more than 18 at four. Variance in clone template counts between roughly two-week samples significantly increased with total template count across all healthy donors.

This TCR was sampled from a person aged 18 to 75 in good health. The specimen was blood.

The DNA for the CDR3 is TGTGCCAGCAGTACGCCGACAGGGAACGGAGAGACCCAGTACTTC. Its translation is CASSTPTGNGETQYF. The chain is built from TRBV28 and TRBJ2-5; TRBD1 agrees at 7 bases. Germline V gene data show CDR1 as MDHEN and CDR2 as SYDVKM. This CDR3 has 15 residues. The V and J ends lost 5 bases and 4 bases, in that order; junction bases with no gene match: 10.